Below, one T cell receptor (beta chain) is given with its context. This CDR3 has 14 amino acids. Per germline, CDR1 SGHRS and CDR2 YFSETQ. Between the trimmed V and J ends, which lost 5 bases and 0 bases, there was a span of 12 bases. The data derive from a study of blood T cells in healthy people across ages. A sample-barcoded 5' primer and a J-beta primer mix were used in a second PCR of roughly 7 to 11 cycles. Via MiXCR, TCRdb re-called the 5' RACE reads, giving one row per CDR3 protein. The sample yields about 670,000 distinct CDR3 sequences, 45% to 60% seen once. This sequence originates from an elderly woman in good health. Sequenced sample: blood. V gene TRBV5-1 combines with J gene TRBJ2-7, with D perhaps TRBD1 or TRBD2 (5 bases each). CDR3 protein: CASRKGRDSYEQYF. The DNA for the CDR3 is TGCGCCAGCAGGAAGGGACGTGACTCCTACGAGCAGTACTTC.